A single sample is the source of the 12 T cell receptor beta chains below, sequenced in a study of OX40 agonist ivuxolimab in advanced cancers. Repertoires were generated with immunoSEQ multiplex PCR, while TCRdb's copy carries only in-frame clones and drops some. The top ten clones hold more than 1% of a sample with tens of thousands of clones, around nine tenths of them seen once. Source: CD4+ or CD8+ T cells sorted from blood, taken in a trial of the OX40 agonist ivuxolimab. These receptor sequences come from an adult with an advanced solid tumor such as melanoma, head and neck, liver or kidney cancer.

V gene TRBV2 combines with J gene TRBJ1-1; D unclear. The length of the CDR3 is 13 residues. The V gene lost 8 bases and the J gene lost 0 bases, with 10 bases spanning the gap. CDR1 is SNHLY and CDR2 is FYNNEI in the germline V gene. The CDR3 DNA reads as TGTGCCAGCCGAGGTGAGGTGAACACTGAAGCTTTCTTT. Translation gives CASRGEVNTEAFF. The entire variable domain, with the rest obtained from reference TRBV2 and TRBJ1-1, is as follows: EPEVTQTPSHQVTQMGQEVILRCVPISNHLYFYWYRQILGQKVEFLVSFYNNEISEKSEIFDDQFSVERPDGSNFTLKIRSTKLEDSAMYFCASRGEVNTEAFFGQGTRLTVV.

This clone was observed once. The rearrangement uses TRBV7-2 and TRBJ1-1; D may be TRBD1 (6 bases). The germline V gene has CDR1 SGHTA and CDR2 FQGNSA. The CDR3 is made up of 15 amino acids. Between the trimmed V and J ends, which lost 1 base and 7 bases, there was a span of 16 bases. CDR3 sequence: CASSLDGRGFSEAFF. The CDR3 coding sequence is TGTGCCAGCAGCTTAGATGGCAGGGGTTTTAGTGAAGCTTTCTTT.

The chain uses TRBV7-6 and TRBJ1-1, with 7 bases that match TRBD1. Germline V CDR1 and CDR2: SGHVS, FNYEAQ. V lost 5 bases and J lost 1; bases outside the gene matches: 1. The CDR3 is 13 residues long. This CDR3 reads CASSGDRNTEAFF. The CDR3 DNA is TGTGCCAGCAGCGGGGACAGGAACACTGAAGCTTTCTTT.

The genes are TRBV4-1 and TRBJ1-1; perhaps TRBD1 as D (5 bases). There are 16 residues in the CDR3. Germline V CDR1 and CDR2: MGHRA, YSYEKL. V lost 1 base and J lost 5, with 17 bases in between. The CDR3 protein is CASSQVAAGPRTEAFF. In DNA form, the CDR3 reads TGCGCCAGCAGCCAAGTAGCCGCAGGGCCGCGGACTGAAGCTTTCTTT.

The chain recombines TRBV5-1 with TRBJ1-1; 7 nucleotides align to TRBD1. The CDR3 has 16 residues. The germline V gene encodes CDR1 SGHRS and CDR2 YFSETQ. V dropped 3 bases and J dropped 0; count of bases not matched to a gene: 8. This CDR3 is CASSSTGRLVNTEAFF. As DNA, the CDR3 is TGCGCCAGCAGCTCGACAGGGCGGCTAGTGAACACTGAAGCTTTCTTT.

This chain uses TRBV6-1 with TRBJ2-7; 8 bases are a match to TRBD2. The CDR3 runs 15 residues. Unmatched junction bases numbered 6, after V lost 0 bases and J lost 5 bases. Germline values: CDR1 MNHNS, CDR2 SASEGT. The CDR3 DNA sequence: TGTGCCAGCAGTGAAGCTGGGACTAGACGCAACGAGCAGTACTTC. Its protein is CASSEAGTRRNEQYF.

This chain's CDR3 is CASSPPRSGQGVYEQYF. In nucleotides, the CDR3 is TGTGCCAGCTCACCACCCCGTAGTGGACAGGGGGTCTACGAGCAGTACTTC. The rearrangement uses TRBV18 and TRBJ2-7; 10 nucleotides line up with TRBD1. V gave up 0 bases and J gave up 3 bases; unmatched junction bases: 8. CDR3 size: 17 residues. CDR1 is KGHSH, CDR2 LQKENI, per germline. The variable domain in full, completed from reference TRBV18 and TRBJ2-7, reads NAGVMQNPRHLVRRRGQEARLRCSPMKGHSHVYWYRQLPEEGLKFMVYLQKENIIDESGMPKERFSAEFPKEGPSILRIQQVVRGDSAAYFCASSPPRSGQGVYEQYFGPGTRLTVT.

The chain employs TRBV5-4 and TRBJ2-1; a possible D gene is TRBD1 (5 bases). This CDR3 contains 14 residues. V gave up 1 base and J gave up 4 bases, with 9 bases separating them. Germline CDR1 SGHNT, CDR2 YYREEE (reference sequence). Written as DNA, the CDR3 is TGTGCCAGCAGCTTGCAGGGTTGGTACAATGAGCAGTTCTTC. Its translation: CASSLQGWYNEQFF.

This rearrangement joins TRBV7-2 to TRBJ2-2; 7 nucleotides agree with TRBD2. V lost 5 bases and J lost 2; bases outside the gene matches: 8. Germline V gene data show CDR1 as SGHTA and CDR2 as FQGNSA. This CDR3 has 16 amino acids. The CDR3 reads CASSRPSGGNTGELFF. The CDR3 coding sequence is TGTGCCAGCAGCCGCCCCTCGGGGGGAAACACCGGGGAGCTGTTTTTT.

The J gene is TRBJ1-4, the V gene TRBV9, with D unresolved. Per germline, CDR1 SGDLS and CDR2 YYNGEE. The V end was cut by 7 bases, the J end by 1 base, with 8 bases between. The CDR3 consists of 13 residues. CDR3 sequence: CASGPGTNEKLFF. CDR3 nucleotide sequence: TGTGCCAGCGGGCCTGGAACTAATGAAAAACTGTTTTTT.

The rearrangement links TRBV30 to TRBJ1-2; D call uncertain. The CDR3 is 12 amino acids. V was trimmed by 3 bases and J by 4 bases, leaving 9 bases between them. Germline V lookup: CDR1 GTSNPN, CDR2 SVGIG (reference sequence). CDR3 in amino acids: CAWSPNGYGYTF. In nucleotides, the CDR3 is TGTGCCTGGAGCCCTAATGGCTATGGCTACACCTTC.

The J gene is TRBJ2-1, the V gene TRBV19; possibly TRBD1 for D (6 bases). V was pared by 4 bases and J by 5 bases, with 12 bases between. CDR1 LNHDA and CDR2 SQIVND come from the germline V gene (reference sequence). This CDR3 is built from 14 residues. The CDR3 sequence: CASSKWTANNEQFF. The CDR3 DNA sequence: TGTGCCAGTAGTAAGTGGACAGCAAACAATGAGCAGTTCTTC.